These 10 T cell receptor beta chains were sequenced from one sample in a study of blood T cell repertoires in COVID-19. This table comes from immunoSEQ multiplex PCR, and its TCRdb copy is limited to in-frame clones, with some not included. The table includes more than 250,000 clones, around nine tenths detected once. Specimen: PBMCs or T cells enriched from blood (not recorded which). These receptors all come from a woman aged 18-29 years who had recovered from COVID-19.

In this sample, this clone turned up once. This chain uses TRBV28 with TRBJ1-4; no reliable D call. From germline, CDR1 is MDHEN and CDR2 SYDVKM. The CDR3 runs 15 residues. V lost 7 bases and J lost 1, with 13 bases in between. CDR3 sequence reads: CASNSPGGTNEKLFF. The CDR3 region has the DNA TGTGCCAGCAATAGCCCCGGAGGAACTAATGAAAAACTGTTTTTT.

The chain links TRBV18 to TRBJ1-3; D call uncertain. The germline gives CDR1 KGHSH, CDR2 LQKENI. The germline V and J ends were trimmed by 3 bases and 2 bases, with 8 bases remaining between them. This CDR3 is 14 amino acids long. CDR3 sequence reads: CASSPGDAGNTIYF. CDR3 sequence (DNA): TGTGCCAGCTCACCTGGAGACGCTGGAAACACCATATATTTT.

J is TRBJ1-4 and V is TRBV2; no definite D call. Germline-derived CDR1 and CDR2 are SNHLY and FYNNEI. Trimming left V 3 bases short and J 8 bases short, with 7 bases between. CDR3 length: 12 residues. CDR3 DNA: TGTGCCAGCAGTGATCCAGGAGAAAAACTGTTTTTT. Protein sequence: CASSDPGEKLFF. Full variable domain (remainder filled in from reference TRBV2 and TRBJ1-4): EPEVTQTPSHQVTQMGQEVILRCVPISNHLYFYWYRQILGQKVEFLVSFYNNEISEKSEIFDDQFSVERPDGSNFTLKIRSTKLEDSAMYFCASSDPGEKLFFGSGTQLSVL.

The V call is TRBV5-4, the J call TRBJ2-1, with 7 bases matching TRBD2. The V and J ends lost 3 bases and 2 bases, in that order; junction bases with no gene match: 8. The germline gives CDR1 SGHNT, CDR2 YYREEE (reference sequence). The CDR3 length is 16 residues. CDR3 amino acids: CASSSGATSTYNEQFF. DNA for the CDR3: TGTGCCAGCAGCTCGGGCGCGACTAGCACCTACAATGAGCAGTTCTTC.

The sample holds one count of this clone. The V call is TRBV5-1, the J call TRBJ1-4; D uncertain. Trimming took off 0 bases at V and 7 bases at J, with 13 bases between the two ends. Germline CDR1 SGHRS, CDR2 YFSETQ. The length of the CDR3 is 15 residues. The DNA for the CDR3 is TGCGCCAGCAGCTTGGAAGGCGGTCGCGGTGAAAAACTGTTTTTT. It codes for CASSLEGGRGEKLFF.

This chain uses TRBV2 with TRBJ2-1; 10 bases fit TRBD2. V lost 4 bases and J lost 2; bases outside the gene matches: 5. Germline V gene sequence: CDR1 SNHLY, CDR2 FYNNEI. This CDR3 has 16 residues. The CDR3: CASSGASGSPYNEQFF. CDR3 sequence (DNA): TGTGCCAGCAGTGGTGCTAGCGGGAGCCCCTACAATGAGCAGTTCTTC.

This clone has just a few counts. In DNA form, the CDR3 reads TGTGCCAGCAGCAAAGTCGGACAGTCTTCCTACGAGCAGTACTTC. This translates into CASSKVGQSSYEQYF. The gene calls are TRBV7-8 and TRBJ2-7; tentatively, D is TRBD1 (6 bases). The length of the CDR3 is 15 residues. The V end was cut by 5 bases, the J end by 1 base, with 15 bases between. Germline V lookup: CDR1 SGHVS, CDR2 FQNEAQ.

The chain employs TRBV9 and TRBJ1-3, with 7 bases that match TRBD1. Germline lookup yields CDR1 SGDLS and CDR2 YYNGEE. The CDR3 has 13 residues. V gave up 4 bases and J gave up 4 bases; unmatched junction bases: 2. CDR3 loop: CASSPTGGNTIYF. DNA for the CDR3: TGTGCCAGCAGCCCGACAGGGGGAAACACCATATATTTT.

This chain connects TRBV7-2 to TRBJ2-1, with 7 nucleotides matching TRBD2. Germline V gene data show CDR1 as SGHTA and CDR2 as FQGNSA. This CDR3 has 17 amino acids. With V trimmed by 2 bases and J by 0 bases, 7 bases remained unmatched. CDR3: CASSLRGGTSSYNEQFF. The CDR3 nucleotides read TGTGCCAGCAGCTTACGCGGGGGAACGAGCTCCTACAATGAGCAGTTCTTC.

The CDR3 loop is CASSTPLGQANYGYTF. The CDR3 region has the DNA TGTGCCAGTAGTACCCCGTTGGGACAGGCCAACTATGGCTACACCTTC. The chain combines TRBV19 with TRBJ1-2; 8 nucleotides line up with TRBD1. Germline CDR1 is LNHDA and CDR2 is SQIVND (reference sequence). The CDR3 runs to 16 residues. The junction had 9 bases not matched to a gene; V was cut back by 4 bases and J by 2 bases.